Listed below are T cell receptor beta chains from one sample, sequenced in a study of blood T cell repertoires in COVID-19. Clones were sequenced by immunoSEQ multiplex PCR, and TCRdb holds only the in-frame ones, with some missing. This sample yields roughly 170,000 clones, of which about 80% are seen a single time; 6.5% to 8.5% belongs to the top ten. Input material: peripheral blood. These receptor sequences come from a human donor in a cohort sampled during active COVID-19. Both conserved end residues are part of each CDR3. A D gene is named only where the DNA matches it firmly. Expanded clones get a size class; other rows say once, few or many, or leave the size out.

>TRBJ1-2|once|TRBV29-1|.
TGCAGCGTTGAAGTGGGGCGAGGCTACACCTTC
CSVEVGRGYTF
>TRBJ1-2|.|TRBV5-5|.
TGTGCCAGCAGCTCCGACAACCCCCTGGGCTACACCTTC
CASSSDNPLGYTF
>TRBJ2-3|.|TRBV28|.
TGTGCCAGCACCTATCTTCGGGGGGCGCAAGGTGAAGATACGCAGTATTTT
CASTYLRGAQGEDTQYF
>TRBJ1-2|.|TRBV3-1/TRBV3-2|TRBD1
TGTGCCAGCAGCCATTCGCTACAGGGGGCTCTATATGGCTACACCTTC
CASSHSLQGALYGYTF
>TRBJ2-7|.|TRBV5-4|TRBD2
TGTGCCAGCAGCTTTGTAGCGGGGGCCGGGGAGCAGTACTTC
CASSFVAGAGEQYF
>TRBJ2-7|.|TRBV10-2|TRBD1
TGCGCCAGCAGTGAACCGGGACAGGGCTACGAGCAGTACTTC
CASSEPGQGYEQYF
>TRBJ2-3|.|TRBV5-6|.
TGTGCCAGCAGCGCGGATGTCACAGATACGCAGTATTTT
CASSADVTDTQYF
>TRBJ2-5|.|TRBV12-3/TRBV12-4|.
TGTGCCAGCAGAAACAGGGCCGGCAAGACCCAGTACTTC
CASRNRAGKTQYF
>TRBJ2-3|.|TRBV14|.
TGTGCCAGCAGCCCAGGGGGGTCGCCAGATACGCAGTATTTT
CASSPGGSPDTQYF
>TRBJ1-6|.|TRBV5-1|TRBD1
TGCGCCAGCACCGGGGGACAGGGGGGCAATTCACCCCTCCACTTT
CASTGGQGGNSPLHF
>TRBJ2-3|.|TRBV3-1/TRBV3-2|TRBD2
TGTGCCAGCAGCCCCGGGACTAGCGGGGGTCCCAGCACAGATACGCAGTATTTT
CASSPGTSGGPSTDTQYF
>TRBJ1-5|.|TRBV12-3/TRBV12-4|TRBD1
TGTGCCAGCAGTTCAGGGGGTTCTCAGCCCCAGCATTTT
CASSSGGSQPQHF
>TRBJ1-2|.|TRBV28|TRBD1
TGTGCCAGCAGTTTGTTCGGGACAGGGGCCCTTCTGAACTATGGCTACACCTTC
CASSLFGTGALLNYGYTF
>TRBJ2-3|.|TRBV3-1/TRBV3-2|TRBD1
TGTGCCAGCAGCCAACTTAGGACAGGGAGTCCAGATACGCAGTATTTT
CASSQLRTGSPDTQYF
>TRBJ1-5|few|TRBV6-5|.
TGTGCCAGCAGGCAGGTAACAGGGCCCCAGCATTTT
CASRQVTGPQHF
>TRBJ2-7|.|TRBV7-8|.
TGTGCCAGCAGCTTAGCGCGGCAGTCCTACGAGCAGTACTTC
CASSLARQSYEQYF
>TRBJ1-1|.|TRBV7-2|.
TGTGCCAGCAGCTTTGACAGTTCGAACACTGAAGCTTTCTTT
CASSFDSSNTEAFF
>TRBJ1-1|.|TRBV12-3/TRBV12-4|.
TGTGCCAGCAGACGACCCCCCGGGACTGAAGCTTTCTTT
CASRRPPGTEAFF
>TRBJ2-7|.|TRBV10-2|TRBD1
TGCGCCAGCAGTCCCGGGACAGGGATTTCCTACGAGCAGTACTTC
CASSPGTGISYEQYF
>TRBJ2-5|.|TRBV3-1/TRBV3-2|.
TGTGCCAGCAGCTTAGGGGGTCCGGAGACCCAGTACTTC
CASSLGGPETQYF
>TRBJ1-4|.|TRBV6-5|TRBD1
TGTGCCAGCACTAGGACAGGGTCAAATGAAAAACTGTTTTTT
CASTRTGSNEKLFF
>TRBJ2-1|.|TRBV5-1|.
TGCGCCAGCAGCTCCCCAGGGCGGGAGCAGTTCTTC
CASSSPGREQFF
>TRBJ1-2|once|TRBV6-4|TRBD1
TGTGCCAGCAGTGACTCCGGACAGGGAGAGTATGGCTACACCTTC
CASSDSGQGEYGYTF
>TRBJ2-7|.|TRBV23-1|.
TGCGCCAGCGGACCCTCTGGAGGGGGCAGCTACGAGCAGTACTTC
CASGPSGGGSYEQYF
>TRBJ2-7|.|TRBV6-5|TRBD2
TGTGCCAGCAGGAAGAGTAGCGGGGGTTACGAGCAGTACTTC
CASRKSSGGYEQYF
>TRBJ1-1|.|TRBV21-1|.
TGTGCCAGCAGCTTCCCGGAGCATCCGTTAAGAAACACTGAAGCTTTCTTT
CASSFPEHPLRNTEAFF
>TRBJ1-2|.|TRBV15|TRBD1
TGTGCCACCAGCAAAGGGACAGTCTATGGCTACACCTTC
CATSKGTVYGYTF
>TRBJ1-3|.|TRBV19|.
TGTGCCAGTAGTATTCCCCCGGGGGACTCTGGAAACACCATATATTTT
CASSIPPGDSGNTIYF
>TRBJ1-4|few|TRBV5-5|.
TGTGCCAGCAGCCCTGGTGCCGGTCGCAACAATGAAAAACTGTTTTTT
CASSPGAGRNNEKLFF
>TRBJ2-1|.|TRBV19|TRBD2
TGTGCCAGTAGTATAGGGTCGGGGGGGCTAAATCGCAATGAGCAGTTCTTC
CASSIGSGGLNRNEQFF
>TRBJ1-6|.|TRBV6-1|.
TGTGCCAGCAGTGAAGTAAGGAGGCCCCTTAATTCACCCCTCCACTTT
CASSEVRRPLNSPLHF
>TRBJ1-4|.|TRBV9|.
TGTGCCAGCAGCGTAGGCAATACAGGGCCTAATGAAAAACTGTTTTTT
CASSVGNTGPNEKLFF
>TRBJ2-5|.|TRBV12-3/TRBV12-4|TRBD1
TGTGCCAGCAGTTCCACAGGGGAAGAGACCCAGTACTTC
CASSSTGEETQYF
>TRBJ1-1|.|TRBV3-1/TRBV3-2|.
TGTGCCAGCAGCCAAGAAGGCGGACAAGGGGGCACTGAAGCTTTCTTT
CASSQEGGQGGTEAFF
>TRBJ2-3|.|TRBV5-1|TRBD2
TGCGCCAGCAGAACTCTAGCGGGGGCGGATACGCAGTATTTT
CASRTLAGADTQYF
>TRBJ2-5|.|TRBV15|TRBD2
TGTGCCACCAGCAGAGATCTCAGCGGGGGGGCAGGGGAGACCCAGTACTTC
CATSRDLSGGAGETQYF
>TRBJ1-2|.|TRBV30|.
TGTGCCTGCGACAGTTTTAACTATGGCTACACCTTC
CACDSFNYGYTF
>TRBJ2-5|.|TRBV4-2|TRBD2
TGTGCCAGCAGCCAAGATCCTAGCGGGGGGGCCGGGGAGACCCAGTACTTC
CASSQDPSGGAGETQYF
>TRBJ1-2|.|TRBV11-2|TRBD1
TGTGCCAGCAGCTTAAGTGGGACAGGGAACAGCTACACCTTC
CASSLSGTGNSYTF
>TRBJ1-2|.|TRBV30|TRBD1
TGTGCCTGGAGTCGTCTACAGGGGGTAGCTAACTATGGCTACACCTTC
CAWSRLQGVANYGYTF
>TRBJ2-3|.|TRBV6-1|.
TGTGCCAGCAGTGGGGTTTGGCCGGGGGGCACAGATACGCAGTATTTT
CASSGVWPGGTDTQYF
>TRBJ2-6|.|TRBV3-1/TRBV3-2|TRBD1
TGTGCCAGCAGCCAAGCAGACAGGGGGTTTCCCCGTTCTGGGGCCAACGTCCTGACTTTC
CASSQADRGFPRSGANVLTF
>TRBJ2-3|.|TRBV7-2|TRBD2
TGTGCCAGCAGCTGGGTGAGCGGGGGGGGCTTAGATACGCAGTATTTT
CASSWVSGGGLDTQYF
>TRBJ2-1|.|TRBV4-1|TRBD2
TGCGCCAGCAAAATAGCGGGGGGGCAAGATGAGCAGTTCTTC
CASKIAGGQDEQFF
>TRBJ2-4|.|TRBV3-1/TRBV3-2|TRBD2
TGTGCCAGCAGCCACCGGGGGGACCACAAGGGCATTCAGTACTTC
CASSHRGDHKGIQYF
>TRBJ1-2|.|TRBV4-1|TRBD1
TGCGCCAGCAGCCAAGGAGGGACAGGGAATTATGGCTACACCTTC
CASSQGGTGNYGYTF
>TRBJ1-5|few|TRBV4-1|.
TGCGCCAGCAGCCAAGATCTGGCTGTATGGCCCCAGCATTTT
CASSQDLAVWPQHF
>TRBJ2-1|.|TRBV7-3|TRBD2
TGTGCCAGCAGCACCCGCGGGGGGCCCGACAATGAGCAGTTCTTC
CASSTRGGPDNEQFF
>TRBJ2-7|.|TRBV5-1|TRBD1
TGCGCCAGCAGCCCCGGGACAGTCTACGAGCAGTACTTC
CASSPGTVYEQYF
>TRBJ1-3|once|TRBV12-5|TRBD1
TGTGCTAGTGGTTTGGGCCAGGGGGGCCGTTCTGGAAACACCATATATTTT
CASGLGQGGRSGNTIYF
>TRBJ2-1|.|TRBV7-8|TRBD1
TGTGCCAGCAGCCCCGGGACAGGAGAGCAGTTCTTC
CASSPGTGEQFF
>TRBJ2-3|.|TRBV29-1|.
TGCAGCGTCACGAGGGATACGCAGTATTTT
CSVTRDTQYF
>TRBJ1-2|.|TRBV5-1|.
TGCGCCAGCAGCTTTGAGGCTGCGGGGGGCGACCCTTATGGCTACACCTTC
CASSFEAAGGDPYGYTF
>TRBJ1-1|.|TRBV18|.
TGTGCCAGCTCACCAGAGGCGGACAGTTCATGGGCTTTCTTT
CASSPEADSSWAFF